The 30 T cell receptor beta chains below were found in one sample sequenced in a study of cytomegalovirus exposure and HLA in healthy donors. Both 60 Vbeta primers and 13 Jbeta primers went into the PCR. The data were produced by immunoSEQ multiplex PCR, yet TCRdb's version contains in-frame clones alone and is incomplete. The sample holds about 180,000 clones, over 65% seen once. The sequencing sample was made of PBMCs. Receptors were obtained from a woman aged 55-75 years in good health and CMV-seropositive.

J is TRBJ1-1 and V is TRBV19, with TRBD1 as a possible D gene (5 bases). The germline V gene has CDR1 LNHDA and CDR2 SQIVND (reference sequence). This CDR3 spans 14 amino acids. Trimming stripped 4 bases from V and 5 bases from J, with 14 bases between. The CDR3 loop reads CASSTAGGGTEAFF. CDR3 DNA sequence: TGTGCCAGTAGTACCGCGGGGGGAGGGACTGAAGCTTTCTTT.

CDR3 region: CASSLGTGDEQYF. DNA of the CDR3: TGCGCCAGCAGCTTGGGGACGGGGGACGAGCAGTACTTC. J is TRBJ2-7 and V is TRBV5-1; D possibly corresponds to TRBD2 (6 bases). CDR3 length: 13 residues. V was cut by 0 bases and J by 5 bases, with 9 bases left in between. Germline CDR1 is SGHRS and CDR2 is YFSETQ.

This clone was counted a single time. The chain uses TRBV7-3 and TRBJ2-3; no firm D call. CDR3 length: 13 residues. Germline V gives CDR1 SGHTA, CDR2 FQGTGA. V was shortened by 0 bases and J by 6 bases, with 7 bases between the two germline ends. The CDR3 loop reads CASSLTMADTQYF. CDR3 sequence (DNA): TGTGCCAGCAGCTTAACGATGGCCGATACGCAGTATTTT.

The V and J genes are TRBV7-6 and TRBJ2-2, with 9 bases that match TRBD1. The CDR3 covers 14 residues. The V and J ends lost 3 bases and 6 bases, in that order; junction bases with no gene match: 2. CDR1 and CDR2 from the germline V gene are SGHVS and FNYEAQ. CDR3 coding DNA: TGTGCCAGCAGCTTGGGACAGGGAGCCGGGGAGCTGTTTTTT. Translating gives CASSLGQGAGELFF.

The chain links TRBV7-2 to TRBJ2-3; possibly TRBD1 for D (6 bases). The V end was cut by 8 bases, the J end by 2 bases, with 11 bases between. The germline gives CDR1 SGHTA, CDR2 FQGNSA. There are 13 residues in the CDR3. CDR3 sequence: CASGQYVTDTQYF. The DNA for the CDR3 is TGTGCCAGCGGACAGTACGTCACAGATACGCAGTATTTT.

This sequence joins TRBV28 and TRBJ1-5, with D unclear. Between the trimmed V and J ends, which lost 5 bases and 7 bases, there was a span of 9 bases. This CDR3 has 12 amino acids. Germline assignment: CDR1 MDHEN and CDR2 SYDVKM. The chain's CDR3 is CASSLELQPQHF. CDR3 bases: TGTGCCAGCAGTCTAGAGCTCCAGCCCCAGCATTTT. The complete variable domain, with remaining parts taken from reference TRBV28 and TRBJ1-5, reads DVKVTQSSRYLVKRTGEKVFLECVQDMDHENMFWYRQDPGLGLRLIYFSYDVKMKEKGDIPEGYSVSREKKERFSLILESASTNQTSMYLCASSLELQPQHFGDGTRLSIL.

The rearrangement joins TRBV15 to TRBJ2-2; a possible D gene is TRBD2 (5 bases). There are 15 residues in the CDR3. Trimming stripped 4 bases from V and 1 base from J, with 10 bases between. Per the germline V gene, CDR1 is LNHNV and CDR2 is YYDKDF (reference sequence). Here the CDR3 DNA reads TGTGCCACCAGCAATGAGGGTCTGAACACCGGGGAGCTGTTTTTT. Its protein product is CATSNEGLNTGELFF.

A remark on this clone: Its ends do not fully match the called genes, so a read error is possible. The CDR3 sequence: CASSAGQGANSQYF. The CDR3 coding sequence is TGTGCCAGCAGCGCCGGACAGGGGGCAAACAGTCAGTACTTC. The chain joins TRBV5-4 to TRBJ2-4; 11 nucleotides align to TRBD1. The CDR3 is made up of 14 amino acids. Germline lookup yields CDR1 SGHNT and CDR2 YYREEE (reference sequence). Filled out from reference TRBV5-4 and TRBJ2-4, the complete variable domain reads ETGVTQSPTHLIKTRGQQVTLRCSSQSGHNTVSWYQQALGQGPQFIFQYYREEENGRGNFPPRFSGLQFPNYSSELNVNALELDDSALYLCASSAGQGANSQYFGAGTRLSVL.

To note about this clone: Compared with germline, one end of the junction differs, possibly owing to a read error. The V and J genes are TRBV19 and TRBJ2-4; possibly TRBD2 for D (5 bases). The length of the CDR3 is 15 residues. From germline, CDR1 is LNHDA and CDR2 SQIVND (reference sequence). The CDR3 region has the DNA TGTGCCAGTAGTGGCCGCCTCGCGGGCGGCAACAGTCAGTACTTC. Its translation is CASSGRLAGGNSQYF.

The J gene is TRBJ2-3, the V gene TRBV18; 11 nucleotides match TRBD1. Germline CDR1 reads KGHSH; CDR2 reads LQKENI. This CDR3 spans 15 amino acids. The V segment lost 5 bases and the J segment 3 bases; nucleotides outside the gene matches: 4. The CDR3 DNA is TGTGCCAGCTCATGGACAGGGGGCGAAACAGATACGCAGTATTTT. Translating gives CASSWTGGETDTQYF.

This chain uses TRBV30 with TRBJ2-1; no clear D gene. The germline V and J ends were trimmed by 2 bases and 9 bases, with 11 bases remaining between them. Germline lookup yields CDR1 GTSNPN and CDR2 SVGIG (reference sequence). The CDR3 spans 12 residues. CDR3 bases: TGTGCCTGGAGTTTGCTAGTGGGTGAGCAGTTCTTC. This codes for CAWSLLVGEQFF.

V is TRBV18 and J is TRBJ1-2; 9 nucleotides align to TRBD1. Unmatched junction bases numbered 12, after V lost 5 bases and J lost 8 bases. This CDR3 is 15 amino acids long. Germline assignment: CDR1 KGHSH and CDR2 LQKENI. The CDR3 spells CASSGLTGGGEGYTF. The CDR3 DNA sequence: TGTGCCAGCTCAGGACTCACAGGGGGCGGCGAAGGCTACACCTTC. Looking up the rest from reference TRBV18 and TRBJ1-2 gives the full variable domain: NAGVMQNPRHLVRRRGQEARLRCSPMKGHSHVYWYRQLPEEGLKFMVYLQKENIIDESGMPKERFSAEFPKEGPSILRIQQVVRGDSAAYFCASSGLTGGGEGYTFGSGTRLTVV.

In this sample, this clone turned up a few times. The V and J genes are TRBV4-3 and TRBJ2-6, with D tentatively TRBD1 (6 bases). V was shortened by 4 bases and J by 2 bases, with 9 bases between the two germline ends. Germline assignment: CDR1 LGHNA and CDR2 YSLEER. The CDR3 is 15 residues long. The CDR3 sequence is CASSPQGTGANVLTF. CDR3 bases: TGCGCCAGCAGCCCGCAGGGGACTGGGGCCAACGTCCTGACTTTC.

To note about this clone: Within the sample, other DNA sequences also encode this same CDR3. This chain connects TRBV28 to TRBJ1-1; D is unresolved. CDR1 and CDR2 from the germline V gene are MDHEN and SYDVKM. This CDR3 has 13 residues. V lost 3 bases and J lost 1, with 6 bases in between. This CDR3 reads CASSLSGNTEAFF. CDR3 nucleotides: TGTGCCAGCAGTTTGAGTGGGAACACTGAAGCTTTCTTT.

As for this clone: Germline is not matched at one junction end, which may reflect a read error. The gene calls are TRBV5-1 and TRBJ2-1; TRBD1 agrees at 7 bases. The CDR3 totals 15 residues. Looked up from germline, CDR1 is SGHRS and CDR2 is YFSETQ. The CDR3 region has the DNA TGCGCCAGCAGCTTATCGACAGGGACCTACAATGAGCAGCTCTTC. Its translation: CASSLSTGTYNEQLF.

This chain joins TRBV30 and TRBJ2-3; 9 bases align to TRBD1. With V trimmed by 3 bases and J by 5 bases, 12 bases remained unmatched. Per the germline V gene, CDR1 is GTSNPN and CDR2 is SVGIG (reference sequence). The CDR3 covers 16 residues. The CDR3, as DNA: TGTGCCTGGAGCACCAACAGGGGGCGTTGGGTAGATACGCAGTATTTT. Its translation is CAWSTNRGRWVDTQYF.

This chain connects TRBV5-1 to TRBJ2-7; 8 bases fit TRBD1. The CDR3 covers 14 residues. V was clipped by 0 bases and J by 5 bases; unmatched bases: 4. Germline values: CDR1 SGHRS, CDR2 YFSETQ. Here the CDR3 reads CASSLDRGWDEQYF. The CDR3 bases are TGCGCCAGCAGCTTGGACAGGGGGTGGGACGAGCAGTACTTC. Based on the CDR3 plus reference TRBV5-1 and TRBJ2-7, the full variable domain is KAGVTQTPRYLIKTRGQQVTLSCSPISGHRSVSWYQQTPGQGLQFLFEYFSETQRNKGNFPGRFSGRQFSNSRSEMNVSTLELGDSALYLCASSLDRGWDEQYFGPGTRLTVT.

This clone showed up just once. The rearrangement uses TRBV5-6 and TRBJ2-7, with 13 positions matching TRBD2. The germline CDR1 and CDR2 sequences are SGHDT and YYEEEE. This CDR3 comprises 15 residues. With 2 bases clipped from V and 5 bases from J, the junction kept 4 bases outside the gene matches. The CDR3 region is CASSFGLAGDDEQYF. The CDR3, as DNA: TGTGCCAGCAGCTTCGGACTAGCGGGAGATGACGAGCAGTACTTC.

The chain is built from TRBV5-1 and TRBJ2-7; 8 nucleotides line up with TRBD1. Trimming took 4 bases from V and 2 from J; bases not matched to a gene: 5. Looked up from germline, CDR1 is SGHRS and CDR2 is YFSETQ. This CDR3 has 14 amino acids. Here the CDR3 DNA reads TGCGCCAGCAGCACGGGACAGGCCACCTACGAGCAGTACTTC. Protein sequence: CASSTGQATYEQYF.

This clone was recorded only once. The V and J genes are TRBV2 and TRBJ2-7; possible D gene TRBD2, 6 bases. From germline, CDR1 is SNHLY and CDR2 FYNNEI. V was clipped by 8 bases and J by 2 bases, with 19 bases between them. CDR3 length equals 15 residues. The CDR3 region is CASARGSSGPYEQYF. In DNA, the CDR3 is TGTGCCAGCGCCCGGGGAAGTAGCGGCCCCTACGAGCAGTACTTC.

The chain joins TRBV9 to TRBJ1-1; 7 positions match TRBD1. The trim removed 4 bases at V and 1 base at J, leaving 13 bases unmatched. This CDR3 has 17 residues. Germline CDR1 and CDR2: SGDLS and YYNGEE. The CDR3 sequence: CASSNNRGGQPNTEAFF. In DNA form, the CDR3 reads TGTGCCAGCAGCAACAATCGGGGGGGACAGCCGAACACTGAAGCTTTCTTT. The full variable domain, completed using reference TRBV9 and TRBJ1-1, is DSGVTQTPKHLITATGQRVTLRCSPRSGDLSVYWYQQSLDQGLQFLIQYYNGEERAKGNILERFSAQQFPDLHSELNLSSLELGDSALYFCASSNNRGGQPNTEAFFGQGTRLTVV.

The CDR3 DNA is TGTGCCAGCAGCTCGGGGCAGGGGAACTATGGCTACACCTTC. Translation gives CASSSGQGNYGYTF. The chain employs TRBV11-2 and TRBJ1-2, with D possibly TRBD1 on 6 matching bases. Germline V CDR1 and CDR2: SGHAT, FQNNGV. This CDR3 spans 14 amino acids. The V end lost 4 bases, the J end lost 2 bases, and 11 bases lay between the germline ends. The variable domain in full, completed from reference TRBV11-2 and TRBJ1-2, reads EAGVAQSPRYKIIEKRQSVAFWCNPISGHATLYWYQQILGQGPKLLIQFQNNGVVDDSQLPKDRFSAERLKGVDSTLKIQPAKLEDSAVYLCASSSGQGNYGYTFGSGTRLTVV.

This clone was seen a handful of times. Different DNA sequences within this sample yield the same CDR3. The chain links TRBV2 to TRBJ2-7; 10 nucleotides align to TRBD1. The CDR3 sequence is 13 residues long. V dropped 8 bases and J dropped 4; count of bases not matched to a gene: 5. The germline CDR1 and CDR2 sequences are SNHLY and FYNNEI. CDR3 sequence: CASARDRGYEQYF. As DNA, the CDR3 is TGTGCCAGCGCTCGGGACAGGGGATACGAGCAGTACTTC.

This clone was observed a handful of times. This sequence joins TRBV6-5 and TRBJ2-7, with a weak D call TRBD2 (5 bases). Germline V gene lookup returns CDR1 MNHEY and CDR2 SVGAGI. Trimming shortened V by 7 bases and J by 7 bases, and 14 bases separated the two germline ends. There are 12 residues in the CDR3. The CDR3 region is CASTGRRGEQYF. CDR3 sequence (DNA): TGTGCCAGCACCGGCAGGCGCGGGGAGCAGTACTTC.

V gene TRBV7-2 combines with J gene TRBJ2-3, with TRBD1 matching 7 bases. Germline CDR1 is SGHTA and CDR2 is FQGNSA. The CDR3 covers 16 residues. Unmatched junction bases numbered 8, after V lost 5 bases and J lost 0 bases. The CDR3 loop reads CASSGRRQGSTDTQYF. CDR3 sequence (DNA): TGTGCCAGCAGCGGCCGGAGACAGGGAAGCACAGATACGCAGTATTTT.

V gene TRBV4-3 combines with J gene TRBJ2-7; 9 nucleotides align to TRBD2. Per germline, CDR1 LGHNA and CDR2 YSLEER. The CDR3 is made up of 14 amino acids. V was pared by 4 bases and J by 4 bases, with 5 bases of the junction left unmatched. The CDR3 reads CASSLGLAQYEQYF. The DNA for the CDR3 is TGCGCCAGCAGCCTAGGACTAGCGCAATACGAGCAGTACTTC.

Comments on this clone: The junction differs from germline at one of its ends, possibly a read error. The rearrangement joins TRBV13 to TRBJ2-3, with D possibly being TRBD1 (5 bases). This CDR3 comprises 17 residues. In germline, CDR1 is PRHDT, CDR2 FYEKMQ (reference sequence). CDR3 loop: CASSPGLTGLSTDAQYF. The CDR3 bases are TGTGCCAGCAGCCCCGGTTTAACAGGCCTTAGCACAGATGCGCAGTATTTT.

This sequence joins TRBV7-7 and TRBJ2-5, with TRBD1 matching over 9 bases. This CDR3 contains 15 residues. With V trimmed by 5 bases and J by 5 bases, 9 bases remained unmatched. Germline CDR1 is SSHAT and CDR2 is FNYEAQ (reference sequence). DNA for the CDR3: TGTGCCAGCAGCCTAGGGACAGGGCAGGGTGAGACCCAGTACTTC. Translation gives CASSLGTGQGETQYF.

V and J are TRBV28 and TRBJ2-1, with 11 bases identical to TRBD2. CDR1 is MDHEN and CDR2 is SYDVKM in the germline V gene. With V trimmed by 3 bases and J by 13 bases, 2 bases remained unmatched. CDR3 length: 12 residues. The CDR3, as DNA: TGTGCCAGCAGTTTGCTAGCGGGGGGTCAGTTCTTC. It encodes CASSLLAGGQFF.

This clone occurred once. The V gene is TRBV7-2, the J gene TRBJ1-4; the D is unclear. V dropped 3 bases and J dropped 1 base, with 9 bases sitting between them. The length of the CDR3 is 15 residues. Germline CDR1 reads SGHTA; CDR2 reads FQGNSA. The CDR3 bases are TGTGCCAGCAGCTTGGGCTACAGAACTAATGAAAAACTGTTTTTT. This codes for CASSLGYRTNEKLFF.